This record covers a single TCR beta chain. Its antigen remains unidentified. At one boundary the junction diverges from the germline segment, which might be a read error. The sample originates from a study of lymphopenia after photon versus proton radiotherapy (dated by TCRdb to the late 2010s). Study-level background: The study compared the immunological effects of photon versus proton radiation therapy in patients with gastrointestinal tumors who developed high-grade lymphopenia. The 15 to 20 patients in the cohort had gastrointestinal tumors, were treated with either photon or proton therapy, and subsequently developed lymphopenia. The study was designed to characterize how the impact on the immune system differs between the two radiation modalities. Summary of the overall study and its limitations: Proton-treated patients stayed relatively stable during treatment, while photon-treated patients lost naive T cells and TCR diversity and gained effector/memory populations. After the lymphocyte count nadir, photon-treated repertoires showed oligoclonal expansion, especially of CD8+ Temra cells, which drove the drop in diversity. The survival association was examined only in patients who died, and the authors described better survival with proton therapy as a possibility, not as a demonstrated result. Across the cohort, an inverse correlation was found between a larger post-nadir drop in TCR diversity and overall survival time among patients who died.

Library preparation employed the immunoSEQ multiplex PCR assay. Deep sequencing of rearranged TCR beta loci, alongside multiparametric flow cytometry, was used to profile T cell repertoires. TCRdb obtained this table from immuneACCESS and retained in-frame rearrangements with V and J assigned. These tables miss some clones; where compared with another copy, unresolved V genes account for less than half of the shortfall, and the remainder is unexplained. Present in this sample are around 28,000 clones, about four fifths of which were seen just once. The ten largest clones represent roughly a third of the sample. The starting material was peripheral blood, obtained from a patient treated with photon-based radiotherapy. This sequence was found in a man aged 50-59 years with gastric cancer.

CDR3 protein: CAWSRDTVSPFHF. The nucleotide sequence reads TGTGCCTGGAGCCGGGACACCGTTTCACCCTTCCACTTT. The V and J genes are TRBV30 and TRBJ1-6; the D gene is perhaps TRBD1, from 6 matching bases. Spanning cysteine to phenylalanine, the CDR3 consists of 13 amino acids. Only CDR3 DNA remains: 39 bases, in frame from the first base. The germline V gene (reference sequence) supplies CDR1 GTSNPN and CDR2 SVGIG.